What follows are 17 T cell receptor beta chains derived from one specimen sequenced in a study of tumor-infiltrating lymphocytes in primary liver carcinoma. Constant-region priming of approximately 500 ng total RNA yielded TCR beta cDNA. Slightly modified ARM-PCR served as the procedure for the TCR beta libraries. These libraries came from three rounds of nested multiplex PCR. Primers for the first two PCR rounds were TRBV1-TRBV30 forward primers and a C-beta reverse primer (roughly 10 cycles per round). TCRdb processed the multiplex PCR reads anew with MiXCR; each CDR3 protein has one entry. The sample has over 75,000 distinct CDR3 sequences, approximately 68% seen once. The study co-extracted DNA and RNA from around 20-30 mg of unsorted bulk tissue. The material sequenced was tumor-adjacent normal liver tissue. These receptors originate from a man aged 35-49 years with primary liver carcinoma and hepatitis B virus infection.

In regard to this clonotype: A much more abundant neighbour one base away suggests this may be a read error. This chain links TRBV29-1 with TRBJ2-1, with a possible D match to TRBD1 (6 bases). The CDR3 is 13 amino acids. Trimming left V 5 bases short and J 7 bases short, with 15 bases between. Germline V gives CDR1 SQVTM, CDR2 ANQGSEA. DNA for the CDR3: TGCAGCGTTAAAAGGACAGTAGGAAATGAGCAGTTCTTC. Amino acid sequence: CSVKRTVGNEQFF.

On this clonotype: A much more abundant neighbour one base away suggests this may be a read error. This sequence joins TRBV5-4 and TRBJ2-3; no clear D. The V gene lost 0 bases and the J gene lost 3 bases, with 14 bases spanning the gap. Germline V gene lookup returns CDR1 SGHNT and CDR2 YYREEE (reference sequence). The CDR3 consists of 16 residues. The CDR3 nucleotides read TGTGCCAGCAGCTTGGCCAGTGGTACGAGGACAGATACGCAGTATTTT. This gives the protein CASSLASGTRTDTQYF. The complete variable domain, with remaining parts taken from reference TRBV5-4 and TRBJ2-3, reads ETGVTQSPTHLIKTRGQQVTLRCSSQSGHNTVSWYQQALGQGPQFIFQYYREEENGRGNFPPRFSGLQFPNYSSELNVNALELDDSALYLCASSLASGTRTDTQYFGPGTRLTVL.

This chain links TRBV6-1 with TRBJ2-1; 8 bases align to TRBD1. Germline trimming cut 2 bases from V and 15 bases from J; bases unmatched to any gene: 12. The CDR3 covers 14 residues. CDR1 MNHNS and CDR2 SASEGT come from the germline V gene. In DNA form, the CDR3 reads TGTGCCAGCAGTGAACACGACAGGGGAGGAGAGTTGTTCTTC. This codes for CASSEHDRGGELFF.

The sample holds one count of this clonotype. The junction differs from germline at one of its ends, possibly a read error. The chain has TRBV19 and TRBJ2-3, with D possibly TRBD1 on 7 matching bases. This CDR3 is 14 amino acids long. Germline values: CDR1 LNHDA, CDR2 SQIVND (reference sequence). In DNA form, the CDR3 reads TGTGTCAGTAGACCTCAGGGGGGCGCAGATACGCAGTATTTT. Encoded protein: CVSRPQGGADTQYF.

About this clonotype itself: This clone may be a read error of a much larger clone one base away. The V gene is TRBV29-1, the J gene TRBJ2-2; the D gene could be TRBD1 or TRBD2 (5 bases each). V lost 7 bases to trimming and J lost 0 bases, with 12 bases between them. The CDR3 sequence is 14 residues long. CDR1 SQVTM and CDR2 ANQGSEA come from the germline V gene. DNA for the CDR3: TGCAGCGCGGGGACCACCTCGAACACCGGGGAGCTGTTTTTT. It is translated as CSAGTTSNTGELFF.

A remark on this clonotype: A read error is possible here, since a much larger clone lies one base away. The chain joins TRBV29-1 to TRBJ2-3; 13 bases fit TRBD2. The germline V gene encodes CDR1 SQVTM and CDR2 ANQGSEA. The CDR3 sequence is 15 residues long. The CDR3 is CSIELAGGWTDTQYF. The DNA for the CDR3 is TGCAGCATTGAACTAGCGGGAGGGTGGACAGATACGCAGTATTTT.

As for this clonotype: One end of the junction fails to match germline, which may point to a read error. The genes are TRBV7-8 and TRBJ2-2; D is unresolved. The CDR3 is made up of 16 amino acids. Germline CDR1 SGHVS, CDR2 FQNEAQ. The CDR3 bases are TGTACCAGCAGCTTAGAATCCAGGATCAACACCGGGGAGCTGTTTTTT. This translates into CTSSLESRINTGELFF.

Points on this clonotype: Its ends do not fully match the called genes, so a read error is possible. The chain uses TRBV5-1 and TRBJ2-2; tentative D call: TRBD2 (5 bases). Germline CDR1 is SGHRS and CDR2 is YFSETQ. The length of the CDR3 is 16 residues. The CDR3 spells CASSPTTAGNAGELFF. CDR3 nucleotide sequence: TGCGCCAGCAGCCCCACGACTGCCGGGAACGCCGGGGAGCTGTTTTTT.

In this sample, this clonotype turned up a few times. A single base separates this from a much larger clone, so it may be a read error. CDR3: CNVEGWLEGYTEAFF. CDR3 coding DNA: TGCAACGTTGAAGGCTGGCTGGAGGGGTACACTGAAGCTTTCTTT. The rearrangement uses TRBV29-1 and TRBJ1-1, with a weak D call TRBD1 (5 bases). CDR1 SQVTM and CDR2 ANQGSEA come from the germline V gene. The CDR3 length is 15 residues.

The rearrangement joins TRBV29-1 to TRBJ1-4, with 7 nucleotides matching TRBD1. The CDR3 covers 13 residues. Germline V gene sequence: CDR1 SQVTM, CDR2 ANQGSEA. Here the CDR3 DNA reads TGCATCGCCGGACAGGATACTAATGAAAAACTGTTTTTT. This codes for CIAGQDTNEKLFF.

CDR3 in amino acids: CASSFTTTWGLFF. The DNA of the CDR3 is TGTGCCAGCAGCTTTACGACCACCTGGGGGCTGTTTTTT. The V call is TRBV13, the J call TRBJ2-2; no clear D. V dropped 3 bases and J dropped 13 bases, with 15 bases sitting between them. CDR1 and CDR2 from the germline V gene are PRHDT and FYEKMQ (reference sequence). This CDR3 contains 13 residues.

Concerning this clonotype: Compared with germline, one end of the junction differs, possibly owing to a read error. The chain combines TRBV6-5 with TRBJ2-2, with D possibly called TRBD1 or TRBD2 (5 bases each). This CDR3 region has 17 residues. CDR1 is MNHEY, CDR2 SVGAGI, per germline. CDR3 amino acids: CASSSRHPGLNTGKLFF. As DNA, the CDR3 is TGTGCCAGCAGTTCCCGTCACCCAGGGTTAAACACCGGGAAGCTGTTTTTT.

Comments on this clonotype: The junction differs from germline at one of its ends, possibly a read error. The chain has TRBV4-1 and TRBJ2-2, with a possible D match to TRBD2 (5 bases). This CDR3 spans 16 amino acids. Germline V lookup: CDR1 MGHRA, CDR2 YSYEKL. The CDR3 nucleotides are TGCGCCAGCAGCCCTAGGACTGGCGTGGTGACCGGGGAGCTGGTTTTT. Amino acid sequence: CASSPRTGVVTGELVF.

Of note for this clonotype: It may be a read error: a sequence one base away is much more abundant. The V and J genes are TRBV10-3 and TRBJ2-7; no clear D gene. Germline V lookup: CDR1 ENHRY, CDR2 SYGVKD. Trimming took off 0 bases at V and 7 bases at J, with 13 bases between the two ends. CDR3 size: 14 residues. CDR3 sequence reads: CAISESKAPREQYF. The DNA of the CDR3 is TGTGCCATCAGTGAGTCGAAGGCCCCCAGGGAGCAGTACTTC.

This clonotype was seen ten or more times. CDR3 residues: CATSATGTGHNEQFF. CDR3 in DNA: TGTGCCACCAGTGCTACCGGGACAGGGCACAATGAGCAGTTCTTC. V and J are TRBV24-1 and TRBJ2-1, with 9 positions matching TRBD1. The CDR3 is 15 residues long. V shed 5 bases, J shed 5 bases, and the junction held 6 bases outside the gene matches. The germline V gene has CDR1 KGHDR and CDR2 SFDVKD.

Of note for this clonotype: A junction end diverges from the germline sequence, so it may reflect a read error. The chain employs TRBV11-2 and TRBJ2-7; D is possibly TRBD1 (6 bases). The CDR3 covers 11 residues. CDR1 is SGHAT and CDR2 is FQNNGV in the germline V gene. The CDR3 DNA reads as TGTGTCAGCGGACAGTCCTACGAGCACTACTTC. This gives the protein CVSGQSYEHYF. The variable domain in full, completed from reference TRBV11-2 and TRBJ2-7, reads EAGVAQSPRYKIIEKRQSVAFWCNPISGHATLYWYQQILGQGPKLLIQFQNNGVVDDSQLPKDRFSAERLKGVDSTLKIQPAKLEDSAVYLCVSGQSYEHYFGPGTRLTVT.

Concerning this clonotype: At one boundary the junction diverges from the germline segment, which might be a read error. The J gene is TRBJ2-1, the V gene TRBV11-1; no definite D call. The CDR3 is 15 residues long. CDR1 and CDR2 from the germline V gene are SGHAT and FQDESV (reference sequence). The CDR3: CANSLKTVLYNEQFF. The CDR3 DNA reads as TGCGCCAACAGCTTAAAAACTGTCCTTTACAATGAGCAATTCTTC. The complete variable domain, with remaining parts taken from reference TRBV11-1 and TRBJ2-1, reads EAEVAQSPRYKITEKSQAVAFWCDPISGHATLYWYRQILGQGPELLVQFQDESVVDDSQLPKDRFSAERLKGVDSTLKIQPAELGDSAMYLCANSLKTVLYNEQFFGPGTRLTVL.